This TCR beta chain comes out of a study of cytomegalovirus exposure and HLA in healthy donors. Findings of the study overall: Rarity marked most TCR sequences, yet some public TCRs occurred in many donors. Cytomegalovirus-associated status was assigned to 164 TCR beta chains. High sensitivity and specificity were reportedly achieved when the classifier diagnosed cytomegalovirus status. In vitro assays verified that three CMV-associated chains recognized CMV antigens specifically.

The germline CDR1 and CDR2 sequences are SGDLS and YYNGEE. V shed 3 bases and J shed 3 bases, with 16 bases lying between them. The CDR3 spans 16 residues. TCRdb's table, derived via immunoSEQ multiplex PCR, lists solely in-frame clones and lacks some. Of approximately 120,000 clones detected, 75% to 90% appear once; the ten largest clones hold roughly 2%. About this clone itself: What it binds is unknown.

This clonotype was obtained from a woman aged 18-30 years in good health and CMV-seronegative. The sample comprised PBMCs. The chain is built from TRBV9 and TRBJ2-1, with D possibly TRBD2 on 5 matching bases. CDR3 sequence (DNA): TGTGCCAGCAGCGATGCACGGGAATCCTACTACAATGAGCAGTTCTTC. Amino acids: CASSDARESYYNEQFF.